This T cell receptor (beta chain) came from a study of blood T cells in healthy people across ages. V was shortened by 2 bases and J by 4 bases, with 13 bases between the two germline ends. CDR3 length: 15 amino acids. The germline V gene has CDR1 SGHTA and CDR2 FQGTGA. It was with a sample-barcoded 5' primer and a J-beta primer mix that a second PCR of about 6 to 12 cycles was run. Each CDR3 protein gets one entry after TCRdb re-called the 5' RACE reads with MiXCR. The repertoire holds about 1.6 million distinct CDR3 sequences, with approximately 32% as singletons. The gene calls are TRBV7-3 and TRBJ2-3, with D unclear. Sequencing was done on a sample of blood. This clonotype was sampled from a woman aged 25 to 39 in good health. DNA for the CDR3: TGTGCCAGCAGCTTAGGTGGCAGTCGGGCAGATACGCAGTATTTT. This encodes CASSLGGSRADTQYF.